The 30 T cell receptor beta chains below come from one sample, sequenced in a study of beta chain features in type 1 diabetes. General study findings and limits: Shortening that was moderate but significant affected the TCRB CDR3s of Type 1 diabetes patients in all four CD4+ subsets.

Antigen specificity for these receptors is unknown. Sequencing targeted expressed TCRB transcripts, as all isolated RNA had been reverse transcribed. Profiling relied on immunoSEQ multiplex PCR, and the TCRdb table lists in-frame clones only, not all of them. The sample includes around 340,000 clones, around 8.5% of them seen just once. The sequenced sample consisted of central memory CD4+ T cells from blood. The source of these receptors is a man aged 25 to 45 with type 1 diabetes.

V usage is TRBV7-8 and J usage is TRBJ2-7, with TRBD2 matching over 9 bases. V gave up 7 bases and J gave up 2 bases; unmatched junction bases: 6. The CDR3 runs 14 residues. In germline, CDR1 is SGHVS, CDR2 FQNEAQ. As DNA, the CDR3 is TGTGCCAGCACGGGGCTAGCGGGAACCTACGAGCAGTACTTC. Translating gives CASTGLAGTYEQYF.

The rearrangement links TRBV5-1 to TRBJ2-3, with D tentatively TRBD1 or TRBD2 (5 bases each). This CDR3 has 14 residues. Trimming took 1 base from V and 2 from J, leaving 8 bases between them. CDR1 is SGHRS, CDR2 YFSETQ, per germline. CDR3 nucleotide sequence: TGCGCCAGCAGCTTGCCCGGGGCCACAGATACGCAGTATTTT. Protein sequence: CASSLPGATDTQYF.

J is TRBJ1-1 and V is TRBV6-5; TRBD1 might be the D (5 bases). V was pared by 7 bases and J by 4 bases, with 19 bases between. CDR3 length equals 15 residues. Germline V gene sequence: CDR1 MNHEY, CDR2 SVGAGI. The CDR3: CASILRDQGGTEAFF. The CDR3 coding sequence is TGTGCCAGCATCCTCCGGGACCAGGGAGGCACTGAAGCTTTCTTT.

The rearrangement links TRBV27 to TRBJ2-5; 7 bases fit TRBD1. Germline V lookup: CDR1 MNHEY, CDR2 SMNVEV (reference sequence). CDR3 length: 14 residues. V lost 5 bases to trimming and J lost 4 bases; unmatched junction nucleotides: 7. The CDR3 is CASSNRDSRETQYF. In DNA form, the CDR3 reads TGTGCCAGCAGTAACCGGGACAGTCGAGAGACCCAGTACTTC.

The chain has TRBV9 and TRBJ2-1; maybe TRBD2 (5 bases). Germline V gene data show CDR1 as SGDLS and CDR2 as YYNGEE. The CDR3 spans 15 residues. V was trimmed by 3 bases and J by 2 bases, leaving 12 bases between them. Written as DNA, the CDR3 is TGTGCCAGCAGCGAACGGGGTCAAACCTACAATGAGCAGTTCTTC. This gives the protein CASSERGQTYNEQFF.

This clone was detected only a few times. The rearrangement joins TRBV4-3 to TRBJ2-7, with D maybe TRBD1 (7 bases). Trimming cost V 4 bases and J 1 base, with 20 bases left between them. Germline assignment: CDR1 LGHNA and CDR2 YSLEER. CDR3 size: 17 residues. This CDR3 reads CASSPTWGDSASYEQYF. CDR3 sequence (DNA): TGCGCCAGCAGCCCAACCTGGGGGGACAGCGCGTCCTACGAGCAGTACTTC.

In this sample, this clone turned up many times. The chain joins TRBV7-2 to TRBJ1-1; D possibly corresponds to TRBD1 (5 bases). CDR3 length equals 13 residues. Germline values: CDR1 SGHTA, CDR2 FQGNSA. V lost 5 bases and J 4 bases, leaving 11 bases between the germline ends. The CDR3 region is CASSLWGSTEAFF. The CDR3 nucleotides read TGTGCCAGCAGCCTATGGGGCAGCACTGAAGCTTTCTTT.

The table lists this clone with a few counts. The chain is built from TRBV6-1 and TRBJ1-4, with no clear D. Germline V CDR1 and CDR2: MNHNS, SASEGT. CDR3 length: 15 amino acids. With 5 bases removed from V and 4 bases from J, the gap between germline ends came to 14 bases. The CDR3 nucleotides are TGTGCCAGCAGTCTCGACCCTTGGGGTAATGAAAAACTGTTTTTT. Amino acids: CASSLDPWGNEKLFF.

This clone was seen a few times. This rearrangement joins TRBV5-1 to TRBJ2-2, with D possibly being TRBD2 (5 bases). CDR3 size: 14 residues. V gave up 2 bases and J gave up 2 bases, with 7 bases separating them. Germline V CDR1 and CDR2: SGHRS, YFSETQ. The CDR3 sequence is CASSFGENTGELFF. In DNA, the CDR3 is TGCGCCAGCAGCTTCGGGGAAAACACCGGGGAGCTGTTTTTT.

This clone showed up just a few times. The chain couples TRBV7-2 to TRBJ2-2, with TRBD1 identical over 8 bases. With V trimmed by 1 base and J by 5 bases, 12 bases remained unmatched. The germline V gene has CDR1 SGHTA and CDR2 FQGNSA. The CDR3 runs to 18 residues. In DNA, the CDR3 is TGTGCCAGCAGCTTAGTGCCTCTCAGGGGGCTGAAAACCGGGGAGCTGTTTTTT. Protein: CASSLVPLRGLKTGELFF.

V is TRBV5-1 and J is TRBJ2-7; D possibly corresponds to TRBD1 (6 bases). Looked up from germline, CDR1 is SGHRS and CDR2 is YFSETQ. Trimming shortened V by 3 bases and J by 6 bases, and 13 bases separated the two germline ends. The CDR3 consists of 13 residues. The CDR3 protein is CASSSGTYLEQYF. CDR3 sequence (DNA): TGCGCCAGCAGCTCCGGGACATACCTCGAGCAGTACTTC.

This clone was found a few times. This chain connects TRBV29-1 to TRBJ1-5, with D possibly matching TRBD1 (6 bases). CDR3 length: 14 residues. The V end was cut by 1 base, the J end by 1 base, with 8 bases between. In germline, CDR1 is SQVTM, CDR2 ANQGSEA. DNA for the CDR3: TGCAGCGTTGAAGTAACAGGGAGCAATCAGCCCCAGCATTTT. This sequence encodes CSVEVTGSNQPQHF.

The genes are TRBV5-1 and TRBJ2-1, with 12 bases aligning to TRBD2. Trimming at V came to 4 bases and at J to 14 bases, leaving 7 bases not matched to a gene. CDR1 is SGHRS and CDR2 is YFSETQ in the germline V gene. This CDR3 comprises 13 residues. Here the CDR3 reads CASSAGLAGEKFF. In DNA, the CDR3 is TGCGCCAGCAGCGCGGGACTAGCGGGCGAAAAGTTCTTC. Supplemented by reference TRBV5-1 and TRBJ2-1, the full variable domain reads KAGVTQTPRYLIKTRGQQVTLSCSPISGHRSVSWYQQTPGQGLQFLFEYFSETQRNKGNFPGRFSGRQFSNSRSEMNVSTLELGDSALYLCASSAGLAGEKFFGPGTRLTVL.

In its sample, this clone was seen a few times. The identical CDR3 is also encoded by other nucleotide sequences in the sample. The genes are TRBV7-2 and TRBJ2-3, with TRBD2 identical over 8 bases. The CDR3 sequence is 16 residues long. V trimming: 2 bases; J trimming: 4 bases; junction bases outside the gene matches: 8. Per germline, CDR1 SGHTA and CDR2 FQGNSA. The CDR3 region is CASSLQSGGRADTQYF. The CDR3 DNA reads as TGTGCCAGCAGCTTACAGAGCGGGGGCAGGGCAGATACGCAGTATTTT.

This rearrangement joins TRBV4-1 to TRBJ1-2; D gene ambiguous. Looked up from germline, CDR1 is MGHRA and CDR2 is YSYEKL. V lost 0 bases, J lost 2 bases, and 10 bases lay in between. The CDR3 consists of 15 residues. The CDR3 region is CASSQEIGYNYGYTF. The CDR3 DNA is TGCGCCAGCAGCCAAGAAATAGGTTACAACTATGGCTACACCTTC.

The CDR3: CASSPARAGATYNEQFF. The CDR3, as DNA: TGTGCCAGCTCACCGGCCCGGGCAGGGGCCACCTACAATGAGCAGTTCTTC. The chain couples TRBV18 to TRBJ2-1, with TRBD1 as a possible D gene (6 bases). CDR1 KGHSH and CDR2 LQKENI come from the germline V gene. Deletions cut 3 bases from V and 2 bases from J, with 17 bases between. The length of the CDR3 is 17 residues.

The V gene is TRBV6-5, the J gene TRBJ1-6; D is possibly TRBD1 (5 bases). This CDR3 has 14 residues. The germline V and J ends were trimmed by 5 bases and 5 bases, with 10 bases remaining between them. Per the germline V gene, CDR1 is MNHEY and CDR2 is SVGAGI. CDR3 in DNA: TGTGCCAGCAGTGCGTCGACAGATAATTCACCCCTCCACTTT. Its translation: CASSASTDNSPLHF.

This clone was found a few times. DNA of the CDR3: TGCAGCGTATTAACCCGAGGACTAGCGGGGGGCTACAATGAGCAGTTCTTC. Translation gives CSVLTRGLAGGYNEQFF. The chain has TRBV29-1 and TRBJ2-1; 14 bases are shared with TRBD2. CDR3 length: 17 residues. Looked up from germline, CDR1 is SQVTM and CDR2 is ANQGSEA. J gave up 3 bases and V 6 bases, and 10 bases lay outside the gene matches.

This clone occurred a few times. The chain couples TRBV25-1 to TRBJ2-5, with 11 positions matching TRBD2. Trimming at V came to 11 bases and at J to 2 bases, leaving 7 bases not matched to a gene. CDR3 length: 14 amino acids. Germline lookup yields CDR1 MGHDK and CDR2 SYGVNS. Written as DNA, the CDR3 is TGTGCCGACTCACTAGCGGGGGTACAAGAGACCCAGTACTTC. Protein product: CADSLAGVQETQYF.

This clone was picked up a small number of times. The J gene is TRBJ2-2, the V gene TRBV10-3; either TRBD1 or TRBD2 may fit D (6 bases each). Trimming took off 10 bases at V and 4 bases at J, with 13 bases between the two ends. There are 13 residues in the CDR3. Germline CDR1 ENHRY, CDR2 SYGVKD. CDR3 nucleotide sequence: TGTGCCAGCAGACAGGAGGGCACCGGGGAGCTGTTTTTT. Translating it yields CASRQEGTGELFF.

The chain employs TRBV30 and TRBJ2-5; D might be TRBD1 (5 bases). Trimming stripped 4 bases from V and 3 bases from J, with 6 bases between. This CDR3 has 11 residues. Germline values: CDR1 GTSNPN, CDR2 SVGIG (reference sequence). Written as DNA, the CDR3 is TGTGCCTGGACAGGGAAAGAGACCCAGTACTTC. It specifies CAWTGKETQYF.

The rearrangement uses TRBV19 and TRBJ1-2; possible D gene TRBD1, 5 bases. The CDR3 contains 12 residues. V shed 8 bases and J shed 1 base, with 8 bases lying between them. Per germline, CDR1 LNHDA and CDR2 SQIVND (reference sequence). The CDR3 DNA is TGTGCCAGTTCGGACATTAACTATGGCTACACCTTC. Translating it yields CASSDINYGYTF.

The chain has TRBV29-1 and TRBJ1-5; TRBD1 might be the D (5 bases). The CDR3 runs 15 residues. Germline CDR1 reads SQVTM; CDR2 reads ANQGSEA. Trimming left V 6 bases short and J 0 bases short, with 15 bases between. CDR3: CSVGAGDYSNQPQHF. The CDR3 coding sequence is TGCAGCGTCGGCGCGGGGGACTATAGCAATCAGCCCCAGCATTTT. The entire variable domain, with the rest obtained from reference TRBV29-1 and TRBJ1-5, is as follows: SAVISQKPSRDICQRGTSLTIQCQVDSQVTMMFWYRQQPGQSLTLIATANQGSEATYESGFVIDKFPISRPNLTFSTLTVSNMSPEDSSIYLCSVGAGDYSNQPQHFGDGTRLSIL.

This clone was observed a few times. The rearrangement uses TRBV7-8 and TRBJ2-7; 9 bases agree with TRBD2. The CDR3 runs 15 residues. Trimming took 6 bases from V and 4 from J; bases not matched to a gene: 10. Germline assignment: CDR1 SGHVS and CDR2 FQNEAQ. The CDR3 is CASSVGGLAVYEQYF. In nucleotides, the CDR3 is TGTGCCAGCAGTGTCGGGGGACTAGCCGTTTACGAGCAGTACTTC.

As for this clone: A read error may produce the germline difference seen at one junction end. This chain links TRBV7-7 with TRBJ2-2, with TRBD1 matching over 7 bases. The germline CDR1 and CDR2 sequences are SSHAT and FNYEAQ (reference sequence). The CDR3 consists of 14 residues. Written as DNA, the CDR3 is TGTGCTAGCAGCTTAGGCGACAGGGCCGGGGAGCTGTTTTTT. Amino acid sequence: CASSLGDRAGELFF.

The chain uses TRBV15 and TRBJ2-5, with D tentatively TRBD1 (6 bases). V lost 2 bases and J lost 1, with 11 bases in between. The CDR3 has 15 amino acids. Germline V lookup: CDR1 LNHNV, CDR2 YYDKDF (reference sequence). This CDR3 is CATSRLGQSQETQYF. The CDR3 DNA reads TGTGCCACCAGCAGACTCGGACAGTCCCAAGAGACCCAGTACTTC.

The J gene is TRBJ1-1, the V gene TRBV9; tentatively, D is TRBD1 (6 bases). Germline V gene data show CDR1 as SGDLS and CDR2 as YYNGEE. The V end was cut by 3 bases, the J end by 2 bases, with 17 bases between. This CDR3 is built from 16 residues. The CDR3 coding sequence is TGTGCCAGCAGCGGCGCGGGGGCAGGGATCAACACTGAAGCTTTCTTT. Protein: CASSGAGAGINTEAFF.

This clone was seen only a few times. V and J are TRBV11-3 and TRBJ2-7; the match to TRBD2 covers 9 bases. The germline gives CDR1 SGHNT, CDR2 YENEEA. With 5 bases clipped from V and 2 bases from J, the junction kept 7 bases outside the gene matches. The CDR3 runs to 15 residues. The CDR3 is CASSPRLAGAYEQYF. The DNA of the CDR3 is TGTGCCAGCAGCCCACGGTTAGCGGGGGCCTACGAGCAGTACTTC.

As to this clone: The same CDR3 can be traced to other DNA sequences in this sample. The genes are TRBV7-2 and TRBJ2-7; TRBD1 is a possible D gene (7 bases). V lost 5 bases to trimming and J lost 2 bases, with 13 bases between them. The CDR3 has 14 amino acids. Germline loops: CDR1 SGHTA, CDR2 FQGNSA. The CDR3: CASSPRDRAYEQYF. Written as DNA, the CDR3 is TGTGCCAGCAGCCCGCGGGACAGAGCCTACGAGCAGTACTTC.

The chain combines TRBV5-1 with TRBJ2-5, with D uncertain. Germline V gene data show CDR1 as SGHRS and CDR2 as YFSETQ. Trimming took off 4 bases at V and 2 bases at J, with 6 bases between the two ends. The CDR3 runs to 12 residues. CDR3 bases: TGCGCCAGCAGCGTACTGCAAGAGACCCAGTACTTC. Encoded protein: CASSVLQETQYF.